A selection of T cell receptor beta chains follows, all from one sample in a study of blood T cells in healthy people across ages. MiXCR, run by TCRdb on the 5' RACE reads, gives a single entry per CDR3 protein. The table lists fewer than 2,000,000 distinct CDR3 sequences, about 39% of them singletons. The sequencing sample was made of blood. These receptors all stem from a human donor in good health. The CDR3 runs from the conserved cysteine through the conserved F or W. A D gene is named only where the DNA matches it firmly. Where a row states a size, it is once, few, many or the class of an expanded clone; other rows omit it.

d_gene	abundance	v_gene	j_gene	CDR3nt	CDR3aa
.	.	TRBV27	TRBJ2-7	TGTGCCAGCAGTTTAGACATGTCGTCTCGATCCTACGAGCAGTACTTC	CASSLDMSSRSYEQYF
.	.	TRBV7-2	TRBJ1-2	TGTGCCAGCAGCTTTTTGGTAGGGACCTATGGCTACACCTTC	CASSFLVGTYGYTF
.	few	TRBV9	TRBJ1-1	TGTGCCAGCAGCGTAGGCCCGGGTTGGACTGAAGCTTTCTTT	CASSVGPGWTEAFF
.	.	TRBV20-1	TRBJ1-5	TGCAGTGCCATAGTTAGGAGGAATCGGCCCCAGCATTTT	CSAIVRRNRPQHF
.	many	TRBV5-1	TRBJ2-1	TGCGCCAGCAGCTTGGAGCGGGCCTCCTACAATGAGCAGTTCTTC	CASSLERASYNEQFF
.	few	TRBV28	TRBJ2-1	TGTGCCAGCAGTTTAGGGGACCCCTCCTACAATGAGCAGTTCTTC	CASSLGDPSYNEQFF
TRBD2	.	TRBV9	TRBJ2-3	TGTGCCAGCAGCGCCTGGACTAGCGGGGGGGACGATACGCAGTATTTT	CASSAWTSGGDDTQYF
.	few	TRBV4-3	TRBJ2-3	TGCGCCAGCAGCCAAGAGTATGGTCCTAGTAAGAGAGATACGCAGTATTTT	CASSQEYGPSKRDTQYF
TRBD1	few	TRBV6-2/TRBV6-3	TRBJ2-1	TGTGCCCGCAGTTACTGGCCAGGGGGCAATGAGCAGTTCTTC	CARSYWPGGNEQFF
TRBD2	few	TRBV7-9	TRBJ2-4	TGTGCCAGCAGCTCCCAGGGAGGGGACATTCAGTACTTC	CASSSQGGDIQYF
TRBD2	few	TRBV4-3	TRBJ2-3	TGCGCCAGCAGCCAAGATCTAGCGGGGGGGCTTGCAGATACGCAGTATTTT	CASSQDLAGGLADTQYF
.	many	TRBV6-4	TRBJ2-3	TGTGCCAGCAGTCGAAACCCCACAGATACGCAGTATTTT	CASSRNPTDTQYF
.	.	TRBV2	TRBJ1-5	TGTGCCAGCAGTGGATTTACAGAGAATCAGCCCCAGCATTTT	CASSGFTENQPQHF
TRBD2	.	TRBV10-3	TRBJ2-5	TGTGCCATCAGTGGGAGCGGGGACGAAGAGACCCAGTACTTC	CAISGSGDEETQYF
.	.	TRBV20-1	TRBJ1-6	TGCAGTGCTAGATCGGGGGGCGATTCACCCCTCCACTTT	CSARSGGDSPLHF
.	.	TRBV5-1	TRBJ2-1	TGCGCCAGCAGCTGGGCCGGGACAACGAATGAGCAGTTCTTC	CASSWAGTTNEQFF
.	few	TRBV6-5	TRBJ2-1	TGTGCCAGCAGCCTCATCAGGGGTGAGCAGTTCTTC	CASSLIRGEQFF
.	few	TRBV25-1	TRBJ1-1	TGTGCCAGCAGTGGTCGGGTTAGGGTCACTGAAGCTTTCTTT	CASSGRVRVTEAFF
.	.	TRBV29-1	TRBJ1-2	TGCAGCGTTGGAAGGAGCGGCACGGATGGCTACACCTTC	CSVGRSGTDGYTF
TRBD2	few	TRBV7-3	TRBJ2-1	TGTGCCAGCAGCTTAGCTGCGGGGGGGCGAAATGAGCAGTTCTTC	CASSLAAGGRNEQFF
.	.	TRBV20-1	TRBJ2-2	TGCAGTGCTCCTAGCACGAACACCGGGGAGCTGTTTTTT	CSAPSTNTGELFF
TRBD2	few	TRBV28	TRBJ2-4	TGTGCCAGCAGTTTGTTGGCAGCAGCGGGAGAGCAGTACTTC	CASSLLAAAGEQYF
.	.	TRBV4-1	TRBJ2-2	TGCGCCAGCAGCCAAGCGGAGCTAGGCCTGGGCGGGGAGCTGTTTTTT	CASSQAELGLGGELFF
.	once	TRBV15	TRBJ2-5	TGTGCCACCTCCCTTACGTTCACACACGGGGGGACCCAGTACTTC	CATSLTFTHGGTQYF
.	.	TRBV7-2	TRBJ1-2	TGTGCCGGCACCTTATCCTTTAACTATGGCTACACCTTC	CAGTLSFNYGYTF
.	.	TRBV7-2	TRBJ2-5	TGTGCCAGCAGCCCGCTGCCGAGGAGGGGGGGACGGACCCAGTACTTC	CASSPLPRRGGRTQYF
.	few	TRBV12-5	TRBJ1-2	TGTGCTAGTGGTTCGACACTCTCAGGTTCGTACACCTATGGCTACACCTTC	CASGSTLSGSYTYGYTF
TRBD1	.	TRBV10-3	TRBJ1-5	TGTGCCATCAGTGCGGACAGGGGGGATCAGCCCCAGCATTTT	CAISADRGDQPQHF
.	.	TRBV5-1	TRBJ2-6	TGCGCCAGCAGCTCAGACGTGGCCAACGTCCTGACTTTC	CASSSDVANVLTF
.	.	TRBV4-3	TRBJ2-7	TGCGCCAGCAGCCAAGATGGGCGGACACCCTACGAGCAGTACTTC	CASSQDGRTPYEQYF
TRBD1	few	TRBV9	TRBJ2-3	TGTGCCAGCATCCTCCCCCCCGACAGGGGGACCACAGATACGCAGTATTTT	CASILPPDRGTTDTQYF
.	.	TRBV7-2	TRBJ2-7	TGTGCCAGCAGCTTAACAAGACTCCTTCACTACGAGCAGTACTTC	CASSLTRLLHYEQYF
TRBD2	.	TRBV20-1	TRBJ2-7	TGCAGTGCCAGTGACGGGGGGGCCCAATACGAGCAGTACTTC	CSASDGGAQYEQYF
.	.	TRBV6-6	TRBJ2-7	TGTGCCAGCAGTTACTCGGTAGCTTACGAGCAGTACTTC	CASSYSVAYEQYF
.	few	TRBV7-9	TRBJ2-7	TGTGCCAGCAGCTTAGGTATCGGGTACATCAACGAGCAGTACTTC	CASSLGIGYINEQYF
.	.	TRBV7-9	TRBJ2-1	TGTGCCAGCAGCTCCGAACGCAATGACGACAGGAGAGCCCCCTACAATGAGCAGTTCTTC	CASSSERNDDRRAPYNEQFF
TRBD1	few	TRBV29-1	TRBJ1-2	TGCAGCGTGAGGACAGGGACGAATGGCTACACCTTC	CSVRTGTNGYTF
TRBD1	few	TRBV27	TRBJ2-7	TGTGCCAGCAGGGTGACAGGGAACTACGAGCAGTACTTC	CASRVTGNYEQYF
TRBD2	few	TRBV18	TRBJ2-5	TGTGCCAGCTCACCAGGGACTAGCGAAGAGACCCAGTACTTC	CASSPGTSEETQYF
TRBD1	.	TRBV7-9	TRBJ1-3	TGTGCCAGCAGCCGCTATGGGACAGGGGGCGGAAACACCATATATTTT	CASSRYGTGGGNTIYF
.	.	TRBV5-1	TRBJ2-2	TGCGCCAGCAGCTTACAACAGGGGGGGACCGGGGAGCTGTTTTTT	CASSLQQGGTGELFF
.	.	TRBV5-6	TRBJ1-2	TGTGCCAGCAGCTTGAAAGGTGGCCGAAACTATGGCTACACCTTC	CASSLKGGRNYGYTF
.	few	TRBV20-1	TRBJ2-7	TGCAGTGCTCGCCCGTCCTACGAGCAGTACTTC	CSARPSYEQYF
.	.	TRBV6-2/TRBV6-3	TRBJ2-1	TGTGCCAGCATTTCGGTAGCAGTAAGCTCCTACAATGAGCAGTTCTTC	CASISVAVSSYNEQFF